Here is one T cell receptor beta chain with its context. Its antigen remains unidentified. The CDR3 consists of 14 residues. The V and J ends lost 3 bases and 11 bases respectively, with 19 bases between them. Germline V gene data show CDR1 as MNHEY and CDR2 as SMNVEV (reference sequence). This record comes from a study of cytomegalovirus exposure and HLA in healthy donors. Study-wide findings and caveats: In vitro testing confirmed a few CMV-associated chains as specific for CMV antigens. According to an earlier analysis, most TCR beta V segments yielded productive rearrangements about 90% or about 30% of the time.

PCR was performed using 60 Vbeta and 13 Jbeta primers. This table comes from immunoSEQ multiplex PCR, and its TCRdb copy is limited to in-frame clones, with some not included. The table has around 220,000 clones, roughly 80% seen once; the top ten hold 0.22%. J is TRBJ2-5 and V is TRBV27; no firm D call. The clonotype was recovered from a girl between 2 and 10 years old in good health and CMV-seronegative. Sequences were obtained from PBMCs. DNA for the CDR3: TGTGCCAGCAGTTTGGGCTACCCGGTTTTTGAGCAGTACTTC. Residues: CASSLGYPVFEQYF.